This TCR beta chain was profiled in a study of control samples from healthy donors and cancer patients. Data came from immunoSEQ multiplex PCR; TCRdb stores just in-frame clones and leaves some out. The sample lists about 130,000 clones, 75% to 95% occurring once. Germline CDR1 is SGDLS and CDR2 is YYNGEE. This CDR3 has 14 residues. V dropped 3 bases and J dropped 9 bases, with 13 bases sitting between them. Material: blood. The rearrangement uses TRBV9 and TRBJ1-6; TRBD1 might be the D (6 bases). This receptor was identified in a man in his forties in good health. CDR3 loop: CASSAQGLVSPLHF. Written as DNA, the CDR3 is TGTGCCAGCAGCGCACAGGGTTTAGTTTCACCCCTCCACTTT.